These T cell receptor beta chains were read from a single sample in a study of blood T cell repertoires in COVID-19. Repertoires were generated with immunoSEQ multiplex PCR, while TCRdb's copy carries only in-frame clones and drops some. This sample has 410,000 or so clones, with 89% found just once. Sequenced material: peripheral blood. These receptor sequences come from a woman aged 40 to 55 with COVID-19, enrolled during active disease. CDR3s include the opening cysteine and the closing phenylalanine or tryptophan. A D gene is named only where the DNA matches it firmly. Clone size is given for some rows only: seen once, a few or many times, or a class if the clone is expanded.

j_gene | abundance | d_gene | v_gene | CDR3aa | CDR3nt
TRBJ2-5 | NA | NA | TRBV18 | CASSPLDRYQETQYF | TGTGCCAGCTCACCCCTCGACAGGTACCAAGAGACCCAGTACTTC
TRBJ1-1 | NA | TRBD1 | TRBV14 | CASSLGQENTEAFF | TGTGCCAGCAGCCTGGGACAGGAGAACACTGAAGCTTTCTTT
TRBJ2-7 | NA | TRBD1 | TRBV28 | CASSFVSEVKKQGEGSYEQYF | TGTGCCAGCAGTTTTGTCAGTGAGGTAAAAAAGCAGGGGGAAGGATCCTACGAGCAGTACTTC
TRBJ1-6 | NA | NA | TRBV6-2/TRBV6-3 | CASSAKGGVNSPLHF | TGTGCCAGCAGCGCCAAAGGGGGAGTCAATTCACCCCTCCACTTT
TRBJ2-3 | NA | TRBD2 | TRBV3-1/TRBV3-2 | CASSPGLAGVSTDTQYF | TGTGCCAGCAGTCCGGGACTAGCGGGGGTTAGCACAGATACGCAGTATTTT
TRBJ1-2 | few | NA | TRBV4-1 | CASSQVVSGEGYTF | TGCGCCAGCAGCCAAGTCGTGTCGGGGGAAGGCTACACCTTC
TRBJ1-1 | NA | NA | TRBV7-3 | CASSLSAENTEAFF | TGTGCCAGCAGCTTATCGGCGGAGAACACTGAAGCTTTCTTT
TRBJ1-1 | once | TRBD1 | TRBV30 | CAWTLGQGFPNTEAFF | TGTGCCTGGACTCTGGGACAGGGGTTCCCGAACACTGAAGCTTTCTTT
TRBJ1-3 | NA | NA | TRBV28 | CAGRRTHSGNTIYF | TGTGCCGGCAGGAGGACACACTCTGGAAACACCATATATTTT
TRBJ1-4 | once | NA | TRBV11-2 | CASSLAFRWWAEVEKLFF | TGTGCCAGCAGCTTGGCTTTTAGGTGGTGGGCCGAAGTTGAAAAACTGTTTTTT
TRBJ1-5 | NA | NA | TRBV3-1/TRBV3-2 | CASSPRHSNQPQHF | TGTGCCAGCAGCCCCCGACATAGCAATCAGCCCCAGCATTTT
TRBJ1-2 | NA | TRBD1 | TRBV30 | CAWSRQGVSYGYTF | TGTGCCTGGAGCCGACAGGGGGTGTCCTATGGCTACACCTTC
TRBJ2-2 | NA | TRBD2 | TRBV3-1/TRBV3-2 | CASSPRTSGGPGELFF | TGTGCCAGCAGCCCCAGGACTAGCGGGGGACCCGGGGAGCTGTTTTTT
TRBJ1-4 | NA | TRBD1 | TRBV28 | CASSFSPGTGNEKLFF | TGTGCCAGCAGTTTTAGTCCCGGGACAGGGAATGAAAAACTGTTTTTT
TRBJ1-2 | NA | NA | TRBV30 | CAWSVQGLANYGYTF | TGTGCCTGGAGTGTACAGGGCCTCGCTAACTATGGCTACACCTTC
TRBJ2-2 | NA | NA | TRBV6-6 | CASSYGTSRTGELFF | TGTGCCAGCAGTTACGGAACTAGCCGCACCGGGGAGCTGTTTTTT
TRBJ1-1 | NA | NA | TRBV5-5 | CASSFWGDTEAFF | TGTGCCAGCAGCTTCTGGGGGGACACTGAAGCTTTCTTT
TRBJ1-2 | NA | NA | TRBV7-2 | CASSSQTGNYGYTF | TGTGCCAGCAGCTCCCAAACAGGGAACTATGGCTACACCTTC
TRBJ2-7 | NA | TRBD2 | TRBV27 | CASTPTGAGVDEQYF | TGTGCCAGCACACCAACGGGAGCGGGAGTCGACGAGCAGTACTTC
TRBJ1-5 | NA | NA | TRBV12-3/TRBV12-4 | CASSFGGQPQHF | TGTGCCAGCAGTTTCGGTGGTCAGCCCCAGCATTTT
TRBJ1-1 | NA | NA | TRBV5-1 | CASSSTGTRSTEAFF | TGCGCCAGCAGCTCAACCGGGACACGGTCTACGGAGGCTTTCTTT
TRBJ2-1 | NA | TRBD2 | TRBV4-3 | CASSQDRSGRAGNEQFF | TGCGCCAGCAGCCAAGATAGGTCCGGGAGGGCCGGGAATGAGCAGTTCTTC
TRBJ1-2 | NA | NA | TRBV9 | CASSVDGGDGYTF | TGTGCCAGCAGCGTAGATGGGGGGGATGGCTACACCTTC
TRBJ1-1 | NA | TRBD1 | TRBV6-2/TRBV6-3 | CASSRQGGTEAFF | TGTGCCAGCAGTAGACAGGGGGGCACTGAAGCTTTCTTT
TRBJ2-2 | NA | NA | TRBV4-2 | CASSQLLPVNTGELFF | TGTGCCAGCAGCCAACTCCTCCCCGTAAACACCGGGGAGCTGTTTTTT